Ten or more counts support the clone carrying this T cell receptor (beta chain). Trimming removed 5 bases at V and 2 bases at J, with 7 bases between. Germline CDR1 is MNHEY and CDR2 is SVGAGI. This CDR3 has 14 residues. The sample belongs to a study of breast tumors, draining lymph nodes, adjacent tissues. The lymph nodes were axillary draining lymph nodes from breast cancer patients. MiXCR, applied by TCRdb to the multiplex PCR reads, yields one record per CDR3 protein. Found here are roughly 120,000 distinct CDR3 sequences, 15% to 20% of them singletons; the top ten hold more than 3%. The origin of this receptor is a female donor with breast cancer. Some clones in this sample may be carry-over from other donors' samples. Sequencing was performed on axillary lymph node tissue. This chain links TRBV6-5 with TRBJ2-6; the D is unclear. DNA of the CDR3: TGTGCCAGCAGTGGCTGGGCTGGGGCCAACGTCCTGACTTTC. This encodes CASSGWAGANVLTF.